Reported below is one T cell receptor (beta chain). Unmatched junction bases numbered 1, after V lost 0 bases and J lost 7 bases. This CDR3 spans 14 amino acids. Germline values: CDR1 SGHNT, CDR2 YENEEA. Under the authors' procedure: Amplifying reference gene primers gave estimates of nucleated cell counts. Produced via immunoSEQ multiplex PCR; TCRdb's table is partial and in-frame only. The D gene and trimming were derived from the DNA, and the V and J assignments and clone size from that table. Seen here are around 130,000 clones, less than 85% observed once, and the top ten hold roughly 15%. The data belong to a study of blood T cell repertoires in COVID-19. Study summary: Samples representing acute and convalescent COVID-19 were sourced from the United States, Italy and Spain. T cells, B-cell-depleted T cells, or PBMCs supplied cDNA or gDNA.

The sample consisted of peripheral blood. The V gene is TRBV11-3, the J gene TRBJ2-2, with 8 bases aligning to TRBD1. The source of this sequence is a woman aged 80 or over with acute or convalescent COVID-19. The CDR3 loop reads CASSLDGQGGELFF. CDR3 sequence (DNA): TGTGCCAGCAGCTTAGACGGACAGGGCGGGGAGCTGTTTTTT.